The 8 T cell receptor beta chains reported below all come from one sample, sequenced in a study of technical replicates of blood from a few donors. Data came from immunoSEQ multiplex PCR; TCRdb stores just in-frame clones and leaves some out. This sample has 100,000 or so clones, with roughly 95% found just once. Sequencing was done on a sample of T cells isolated from PBMCs. Every receptor here comes from a human donor in good health.

This chain connects TRBV5-8 to TRBJ2-3; possible D gene TRBD2, 6 bases. With 3 bases removed from V and 12 bases from J, the gap between germline ends came to 11 bases. Germline V gene sequence: CDR1 SGHTS, CDR2 YDEGEE. CDR3 length: 11 residues. The CDR3, as DNA: TGTGCCAGCAGCTCGACTAGGAGTCAGTATTTT. The encoded protein is CASSSTRSQYF.

The genes are TRBV27 and TRBJ1-5; TRBD1 might be the D (5 bases). This CDR3 is built from 15 residues. Trimming stripped 6 bases from V and 4 bases from J, with 16 bases between. Per germline, CDR1 MNHEY and CDR2 SMNVEV (reference sequence). CDR3 loop: CASRQYQGGNQPQHF. CDR3 DNA sequence: TGTGCCAGCAGACAATATCAGGGAGGGAATCAGCCCCAGCATTTT.

This rearrangement joins TRBV19 to TRBJ2-1, with 7 bases that match TRBD2. CDR1 and CDR2 from the germline V gene are LNHDA and SQIVND (reference sequence). The CDR3 consists of 14 residues. The ends lost 5 bases at V and 8 bases at J; junction bases unmatched: 9. CDR3 coding DNA: TGTGCCAGTAGTCACCGACGGACTAGATATGAGCAGTTCTTC. This sequence encodes CASSHRRTRYEQFF. The variable domain in full, with the rest retrieved from reference TRBV19 and TRBJ2-1, is DGGITQSPKYLFRKEGQNVTLSCEQNLNHDAMYWYRQDPGQGLRLIYYSQIVNDFQKGDIAEGYSVSREKKESFPLTVTSAQKNPTAFYLCASSHRRTRYEQFFGPGTRLTVL.

The chain joins TRBV4-1 to TRBJ2-5; 12 bases map to TRBD2. The V segment lost 1 base and the J segment 5 bases; nucleotides outside the gene matches: 8. Germline assignment: CDR1 MGHRA and CDR2 YSYEKL. CDR3 size: 17 residues. The CDR3 loop is CASSQANLAGGPETQYF. In DNA form, the CDR3 reads TGCGCCAGCAGCCAAGCTAACCTAGCGGGGGGGCCGGAGACCCAGTACTTC.

The chain combines TRBV30 with TRBJ1-1, with D tentatively TRBD1 (5 bases). This CDR3 region has 13 residues. The V and J ends lost 1 base and 4 bases respectively, with 10 bases between them. The germline gives CDR1 GTSNPN, CDR2 SVGIG (reference sequence). DNA of the CDR3: TGTGCCTGGAGTGGGGGTAGGGGCACTGAAGCTTTCTTT. Protein product: CAWSGGRGTEAFF.

The chain has TRBV29-1 and TRBJ2-1, with 7 bases fitting TRBD1. CDR1 and CDR2 from the germline V gene are SQVTM and ANQGSEA. CDR3 length equals 13 residues. Trimming took 7 bases from V and 2 from J; bases not matched to a gene: 5. CDR3 coding DNA: TGCAGCGCACAGGGGTCTACCTACAATGAGCAGTTCTTC. Amino acid sequence: CSAQGSTYNEQFF.

This chain connects TRBV10-3 to TRBJ2-3; tentatively, D is TRBD1 (6 bases). The CDR3 extends over 15 amino acids. V dropped 2 bases and J dropped 6 bases, with 15 bases sitting between them. CDR1 and CDR2 from the germline V gene are ENHRY and SYGVKD. The CDR3 sequence: CAISEREGVMDTQYF. The CDR3 DNA is TGTGCCATCAGTGAGCGAGAGGGGGTGATGGATACGCAGTATTTT.

This chain connects TRBV11-2 to TRBJ2-1; TRBD1 aligns across 8 bases. Germline V gene data show CDR1 as SGHAT and CDR2 as FQNNGV. J lost 4 bases, V lost 1 base, and 3 bases had no gene match. The CDR3 runs 15 residues. CDR3 bases: TGTGCCAGCAGCTTAGGACAGGGGCGTTACAATGAGCAGTTCTTC. Encoded protein: CASSLGQGRYNEQFF.